The rows below give T cell receptor beta chains drawn from one sample of a study of blood T cell repertoires in COVID-19. The table came from immunoSEQ multiplex PCR; TCRdb's copy has only in-frame clones and leaves some out. This table has about 110,000 clones, 70% to 85% appearing once. Sequencing was performed on peripheral blood. The receptors originated from a woman in her sixties with acute or convalescent COVID-19. The CDR3 runs from the conserved cysteine through the conserved F or W. The D gene is left open where the match is weak. Only part of the rows carry a size: once, few, many, or a class if the clone is expanded.

J | D | V | size | DNA | CDR3
TRBJ2-1 | NA | TRBV9 | NA | TGTGCCAGCAGCGTAGGAGGCGGCGGTGAGCAGTTCTTC | CASSVGGGGEQFF
TRBJ2-7 | NA | TRBV7-8 | NA | TGTGCCAGCAGCTTACCTCGCCAGGGCCCCTACGAGCAGTACTTC | CASSLPRQGPYEQYF
TRBJ1-2 | NA | TRBV28 | NA | TGTGCCAGCAGCCGAACAGGGAACTATGGCTACACCTTC | CASSRTGNYGYTF
TRBJ2-5 | NA | TRBV19 | NA | TGTGCCAGTAGTATTACCCTAGAGGAGGAGACCCAGTACTTC | CASSITLEEETQYF
TRBJ1-1 | NA | TRBV30 | NA | TGTGCCTGGAGTCCGGATAACGGGGGGGCCGAAGCTTTCTTT | CAWSPDNGGAEAFF
TRBJ2-5 | TRBD1 | TRBV5-5 | NA | TGTGCCAGCAGCTTGTTATTGGGACAGGAAGAGACCCAGTACTTC | CASSLLLGQEETQYF
TRBJ1-1 | TRBD1 | TRBV10-3 | once | TGTGCCATCACGGGAGGGGGACAGGGAGGGACTGAAGCTTTCTTT | CAITGGGQGGTEAFF
TRBJ1-2 | NA | TRBV6-5 | once | TGTGCCAGCACCGGGTTGGGAGGGCTGAATGGCTACACCTTC | CASTGLGGLNGYTF
TRBJ2-1 | TRBD2 | TRBV5-1 | NA | TGCGCCAGCAGTCTGGGGTCTGGACTAGCGCCCCAAGAGCAGTTCTTC | CASSLGSGLAPQEQFF
TRBJ1-3 | TRBD1 | TRBV18 | NA | TGTGCCAGCTCACCGGGACAGTTATTCTCTGGAAACACCATATATTTT | CASSPGQLFSGNTIYF
TRBJ2-1 | TRBD1 | TRBV2 | NA | TGTGCCAGCAGTGTGGACAGGGAGGATGAGCAGTTCTTC | CASSVDREDEQFF
TRBJ2-2 | TRBD2 | TRBV2 | NA | TGTGCCAGCAGCAGGACTAGCGGGAACACCGGGGAGCTGTTTTTT | CASSRTSGNTGELFF
TRBJ2-2 | TRBD1 | TRBV28 | NA | TGTGCCAGCAGTGTGGGACAGGGATCCTATACATGGGATCTGTTTTTT | CASSVGQGSYTWDLFF
TRBJ2-2 | TRBD1 | TRBV19 | NA | TGTGCCACAGGGGGCTCCGCGAACACCGGGGAGCTGTTTTTT | CATGGSANTGELFF
TRBJ1-1 | NA | TRBV2 | once | TGTGCCAGCAGGCCCACAGGATCTACTGAAGCTTTCTTT | CASRPTGSTEAFF
TRBJ1-2 | TRBD1 | TRBV2 | NA | TGTGCCAGCAGTCTACAGGGGTCGCTCTATGGCTACACCTTC | CASSLQGSLYGYTF
TRBJ2-7 | NA | TRBV7-9 | NA | TGTGCCAGCAGCTTGGTTTCGGGGGACTACGAGCAGTACTTC | CASSLVSGDYEQYF
TRBJ1-2 | NA | TRBV6-5 | NA | TGTGCCAGCAGTTACTCAAGCGGGGATGGCTACACCTTC | CASSYSSGDGYTF
TRBJ1-5 | NA | TRBV2 | once | TGTGCCAGCGGACAGTATAGCAATCAGCCCCAGCATTTT | CASGQYSNQPQHF
TRBJ2-1 | TRBD1 | TRBV28 | NA | TGTGCCAGCAGCCCACCGGGACAGAAACTTAATGAGCAGTTCTTC | CASSPPGQKLNEQFF
TRBJ2-7 | TRBD1 | TRBV18 | once | TGTGCCAGCTCACTCGGGACAGGGGATTTGGGCGAGCAGTACTTC | CASSLGTGDLGEQYF
TRBJ1-1 | NA | TRBV9 | NA | TGTGCCAGCAGCGAACCTACGGGACAATCTGAAGCTTTCTTT | CASSEPTGQSEAFF
TRBJ1-1 | NA | TRBV27 | NA | TGTGCCAGCAGTCCACGGGGGGGGTGGACTGAAGCTTTCTTT | CASSPRGGWTEAFF
TRBJ2-7 | NA | TRBV7-9 | NA | TGTGCCAGCAGCTTAGTACCCCCGGGACACCTCGCCTACGAGCAGTACTTC | CASSLVPPGHLAYEQYF
TRBJ2-2 | NA | TRBV5-4 | NA | TGTGCCAGCAGCTTGTCAACACCGGGGAGCACCGGGGAGCTGTTTTTT | CASSLSTPGSTGELFF
TRBJ2-1 | TRBD1 | TRBV6-4 | NA | TGTGCCAGCAGCCCTGACAGGGCAGGTGAGCAGTTCTTC | CASSPDRAGEQFF
TRBJ2-2 | NA | TRBV5-6 | once | TGTGCCAGCAGCCCGTCCTACACCGGGGAGCTGTTTTTT | CASSPSYTGELFF
TRBJ1-6 | NA | TRBV19 | NA | TGTGCCAGTAGTATTTTGGGCCTCTCACCCCTCCACTTT | CASSILGLSPLHF
TRBJ2-2 | TRBD2 | TRBV18 | NA | TGTGCCAGCTCACCACAGTTGCCGGGGGGAACCGGGGAGCTGTTTTTT | CASSPQLPGGTGELFF
TRBJ1-1 | TRBD1 | TRBV2 | few | TGTGCCAGTGGGACAGCCACTGAAGCTTTCTTT | CASGTATEAFF
TRBJ2-1 | TRBD1 | TRBV5-1 | NA | TGCGCCAGCAGCTTTGCCCCCACAGGACAGGGAGACAATGAGCAGTTCTTC | CASSFAPTGQGDNEQFF
TRBJ2-7 | NA | TRBV3-1/TRBV3-2 | NA | TGTGCCAGCAGCCAAGGGACAGTCTACGAGCAGTACTTC | CASSQGTVYEQYF
TRBJ1-1 | TRBD1 | TRBV19 | NA | TGTGCCAGTAGTCCCGCAGGGGGCCGCACTGAAGCTTTCTTT | CASSPAGGRTEAFF
TRBJ1-1 | NA | TRBV2 | few | TGTGCCAGCAGCGCGGAGGCTGAAGCTTTCTTT | CASSAEAEAFF
TRBJ1-1 | NA | TRBV29-1 | NA | TGCAGCGTGGGCAGATTACAGGGTTGGGGGGGCACTGAAGCTTTCTTT | CSVGRLQGWGGTEAFF
TRBJ1-5 | TRBD1 | TRBV25-1 | few | TGTGCCAGCAGTGCCCGGGGGTCAGGGGGCCTAAATCAGCCCCAGCATTTT | CASSARGSGGLNQPQHF
TRBJ2-3 | TRBD2 | TRBV6-2/TRBV6-3 | NA | TGTGCCAGCAGTTCATCCCGATTAATAGCGGGGTTCGCAGATACGCAGTATTTT | CASSSSRLIAGFADTQYF
TRBJ1-4 | NA | TRBV30 | few | TGTGCCTGGAGAGGGGGGGAGGAAAAACTGTTTTTT | CAWRGGEEKLFF
TRBJ2-1 | TRBD1 | TRBV5-1 | NA | TGCGCCAGCAGCAGTAAACCAGGGGGTGAGCAGTTCTTC | CASSSKPGGEQFF
TRBJ1-1 | NA | TRBV7-2 | NA | TGTGCCAGCAGCTTATATGCGGCTGTAACAAACACTGAAGCTTTCTTT | CASSLYAAVTNTEAFF
TRBJ2-3 | TRBD2 | TRBV3-1/TRBV3-2 | NA | TGTGCCAGCAGCCGACCGGGACTAGCGGATCATACGCAGTATTTT | CASSRPGLADHTQYF
TRBJ1-3 | NA | TRBV28 | once | TGTGCCAGTCTATATTTGAACACCATATATTTT | CASLYLNTIYF
TRBJ2-3 | TRBD1 | TRBV5-4 | NA | TGTGCCAGCAGCCCACCTATTCGACAGGGGATAACAGATACGCAGTATTTT | CASSPPIRQGITDTQYF
TRBJ2-5 | TRBD1 | TRBV4-1 | NA | TGCGCCAGCAGCCAGGTGAGGGACAGACAAGAGACCCAGTACTTC | CASSQVRDRQETQYF
TRBJ1-4 | NA | TRBV4-1 | NA | TGCGCCAGCAGCCAAGATGGGGGGGGAACTAATGAAAAACTGTTTTTT | CASSQDGGGTNEKLFF
TRBJ2-7 | TRBD2 | TRBV5-8 | few | TGTGCCAGCAGCTTACCTAGCGGGGATACCTACGAGCAGTACTTC | CASSLPSGDTYEQYF
TRBJ1-5 | NA | TRBV2 | NA | TGTGCCAGCACCCTACGAGGGTACGGTCAGCCCCAGCATTTT | CASTLRGYGQPQHF
TRBJ2-3 | TRBD2 | TRBV27 | NA | TGTGCCAGCAGAGGGACTAGCGGGAGTTTCACAGATACGCAGTATTTT | CASRGTSGSFTDTQYF
TRBJ2-3 | TRBD2 | TRBV28 | NA | TGTGCCAGCAGCCGAGACCTTACTAGCGGGAGCGATCTAATGTTTACAGATACGCAGTATTTT | CASSRDLTSGSDLMFTDTQYF
TRBJ1-1 | TRBD1 | TRBV20-1 | NA | TGCAGTGCTAGTCGGCCAGGGGGCTGGACTGAAGCTTTCTTT | CSASRPGGWTEAFF
TRBJ2-2 | NA | TRBV18 | NA | TGTGCCAGCTCACCAGAACTCACCGGGGAGCTGTTTTTT | CASSPELTGELFF
TRBJ2-7 | NA | TRBV11-3 | NA | TGTGCCAGCAGCTTAGATTGGGAGATCGGACAGCCGTACGGGCAGTACTTC | CASSLDWEIGQPYGQYF
TRBJ1-4 | NA | TRBV30 | NA | TGTGCCTGGAGTGTACAAGGGGCCGAAAAACTGTTTTTT | CAWSVQGAEKLFF
TRBJ1-6 | NA | TRBV30 | NA | TGTGCCTGGAGTCCGGTCTCCTATAATTCACCCCTCCACTTT | CAWSPVSYNSPLHF
TRBJ1-3 | TRBD1 | TRBV28 | NA | TGTGCCAGCAGGCAACAGGGGAAAAACACCATATATTTT | CASRQQGKNTIYF